Below, 8 T cell receptor beta chains from the same sample are listed, as sequenced in a study of CD8 T cells in Susac syndrome. The authors reverse transcribed about 0.45 to 1 ug RNA with random hexamers. TCRdb re-called the immunoSEQ multiplex PCR reads through MiXCR, storing one row per CDR3 protein. The sample shows roughly 120,000 distinct CDR3 sequences, approximately 94% of them seen only once. Specimen: CD4+ T cells from PBMCs. These receptors came from a human donor with multiple sclerosis.

The chain is built from TRBV12-3 or TRBV12-4 and TRBJ1-1; TRBD1 aligns across 8 bases. This CDR3 comprises 14 residues. J gave up 4 bases and V 5 bases, and 6 bases lay outside the gene matches. CDR3 bases: TGTGCCAGCAGTCCCGGACAGGGTATCACTGAAGCTTTCTTT. Translated: CASSPGQGITEAFF.

V usage is TRBV3-1 and J usage is TRBJ2-5; 10 bases match TRBD1. Germline trimming cut 7 bases from V and 7 bases from J; bases unmatched to any gene: 6. The germline gives CDR1 LGHDT, CDR2 YNNKEL (reference sequence). The CDR3 is 13 amino acids. CDR3 sequence: CASTLGQGMTQYF. The CDR3 DNA reads TGTGCCAGCACCCTGGGACAGGGGATGACCCAGTACTTC.

V is TRBV6-2 or TRBV6-3 and J is TRBJ2-5; 9 bases align to TRBD1. Germline CDR1 and CDR2: MNHEY and SVGEGT. Unmatched junction bases numbered 15, after V lost 2 bases and J lost 5 bases. This CDR3 region has 18 residues. The DNA of the CDR3 is TGTGCCAGCAGTTACCCCGGACAGGGGACCGGGCTCTGGGAGACCCAGTACTTC. It encodes CASSYPGQGTGLWETQYF.

This chain joins TRBV14 and TRBJ2-7; possible D gene TRBD1, 5 bases. The length of the CDR3 is 15 residues. CDR1 and CDR2 from the germline V gene are SGHDN and FVKESK. The V and J ends lost 11 bases and 1 base respectively, with 21 bases between them. The CDR3 DNA follows: TGTGCCGCCGGCAGGGCAAAGTTAGGGTCCTACGAGCAGTACTTC. This encodes CAAGRAKLGSYEQYF.

The chain carries TRBV12-3 or TRBV12-4 and TRBJ2-3, with D possibly called TRBD1 or TRBD2 (7 bases each). Trimming cost V 0 bases and J 2 bases, with 15 bases left between them. The CDR3 runs 17 residues. CDR3 in DNA: TGTGCCAGCAGTTTAGCGTTGACAGGGAGGGTCACAGATACGCAGTATTTT. It encodes CASSLALTGRVTDTQYF.

The chain joins TRBV30 to TRBJ1-1; 8 bases are a match to TRBD1. The J segment lost 1 base and the V segment lost 2 bases, leaving 3 bases of the junction unmatched. Germline CDR1 and CDR2: GTSNPN and SVGIG (reference sequence). The CDR3 spans 14 residues. The CDR3 spells CAWSFGQGNTEAFF. The CDR3 nucleotides read TGTGCCTGGAGTTTCGGACAGGGGAACACTGAAGCTTTCTTT.

This chain joins TRBV7-9 and TRBJ2-7; TRBD1 aligns across 9 bases. The CDR3 covers 15 residues. After removal of 5 bases from V and 0 bases from J, the junction contained 5 bases not matched to a gene. Per the germline V gene, CDR1 is SEHNR and CDR2 is FQNEAQ (reference sequence). CDR3 residues: CASSLQGAGSYEQYF. For the CDR3, the DNA is TGTGCCAGCAGCCTACAGGGGGCAGGCTCCTACGAGCAGTACTTC.

The gene calls are TRBV30 and TRBJ1-5, with D unclear. The CDR3 is 14 amino acids. The germline V and J ends were trimmed by 1 base and 2 bases, with 9 bases remaining between them. CDR1 and CDR2 (germline): GTSNPN, SVGIG (reference sequence). The chain's CDR3 is CAWSALLGNQPQHF. As DNA, the CDR3 is TGTGCCTGGAGTGCCCTTTTGGGCAATCAGCCCCAGCATTTT.